A single T cell receptor beta chain is shown here with its context. Its antigen is not known. At one end, the junction sequence differs from germline, possibly due to a read error. The donors were members of the roughly 130-subject validation cohort (separate from the roughly 700-subject first cohort). Profiled with immunoSEQ multiplex PCR; TCRdb holds only in-frame clones, not every one. The sample holds 100,000 to 150,000 clones; approximately 90% are singletons and the top ten take 1.5% to 2%. The record originates from a study of cytomegalovirus exposure and HLA in healthy donors. Whole-study findings and limits: Researchers counted 150 to 200 TCR beta chains as cytomegalovirus-associated.

The CDR3 covers 14 residues. The V gene's germline CDR1 is SGHRS and CDR2 YFSETQ. Source material: PBMCs. V and J are TRBV5-1 and TRBJ1-1; D possibly corresponds to TRBD1 (6 bases). This clonotype was sampled from a young woman in good health and CMV-seronegative. As DNA, the CDR3 is TGCGCCAGCGGCTTGGGGGCGATGAACACTGAAGCTTTCTTT. Protein product: CASGLGAMNTEAFF.